These 23 T cell receptor beta chains originate from one sample sequenced in a study of OX40 agonist ivuxolimab in advanced cancers. Libraries were prepared by immunoSEQ multiplex PCR; TCRdb keeps only in-frame clonotypes and omits some of them. The sample carries roughly 90,000 clones, approximately 90% recorded once. The source was CD4+ or CD8+ T cells sorted from blood, collected in a trial of the OX40 agonist ivuxolimab. These receptors all stem from an adult with an advanced solid tumor such as melanoma, head and neck, liver or kidney cancer.

The chain employs TRBV11-2 and TRBJ2-1; 8 bases line up with TRBD2. Per the germline V gene, CDR1 is SGHAT and CDR2 is FQNNGV. The CDR3 spans 16 residues. Trimming removed 3 bases from V and 8 bases from J; junction bases left unmatched: 12. The CDR3 DNA reads as TGTGCCAGCAGCTTTTCCGGAGCCGGGAGGGGGGATGAGCAGTTCTTC. Translating it yields CASSFSGAGRGDEQFF.

V is TRBV5-1 and J is TRBJ2-2, with D unclear. The CDR3 length is 14 residues. V was shortened by 0 bases and J by 4 bases, with 7 bases between the two germline ends. Per the germline V gene, CDR1 is SGHRS and CDR2 is YFSETQ. The CDR3 sequence is CASSLELRTGELFF. DNA of the CDR3: TGCGCCAGCAGCTTGGAACTCCGCACCGGGGAGCTGTTTTTT.

V and J are TRBV2 and TRBJ1-4; D unclear. CDR1 and CDR2 (germline): SNHLY, FYNNEI. The V end lost 7 bases, the J end lost 8 bases, and 17 bases lay between the germline ends. The CDR3 has 14 amino acids. The CDR3 nucleotides are TGTGCCAGCAAATTCTCCCCCCGGTCGGAAAAACTGTTTTTT. Translated, it gives CASKFSPRSEKLFF.

The chain employs TRBV29-1 and TRBJ2-1; tentative D call: TRBD1 (7 bases). CDR3 size: 14 residues. V was cut by 7 bases and J by 0 bases, with 13 bases left in between. In germline, CDR1 is SQVTM, CDR2 ANQGSEA. The DNA of the CDR3 is TGCAGCGGCAGGGGGGTCGGCTCCTACAATGAGCAGTTCTTC. Amino acids: CSGRGVGSYNEQFF.

The V gene is TRBV7-2, the J gene TRBJ2-2; perhaps TRBD2 as D (5 bases). The length of the CDR3 is 15 residues. Trimming took 5 bases from V and 4 from J, leaving 14 bases between them. Germline CDR1 is SGHTA and CDR2 is FQGNSA. CDR3 nucleotides: TGTGCCAGCAGCCTGAGCCGGGCGGGCACCGGGGAGCTGTTTTTT. This translates into CASSLSRAGTGELFF.

CDR3 in DNA: TGTGCCAGCAGCCCCCATGAGGGAGACACGCAGTATTTT. Translating gives CASSPHEGDTQYF. The chain joins TRBV7-9 to TRBJ2-3, with D possibly TRBD2 on 5 matching bases. Trimming shortened V by 5 bases and J by 9 bases, and 15 bases separated the two germline ends. Germline V gives CDR1 SEHNR, CDR2 FQNEAQ (reference sequence). The length of the CDR3 is 13 residues.

This clone turned up a few times. This sequence joins TRBV18 and TRBJ2-3; possibly TRBD1 or TRBD2 for D (6 bases each). The CDR3 totals 12 residues. Trimming left V 6 bases short and J 4 bases short, with 8 bases between. CDR1 and CDR2 (germline): KGHSH, LQKENI. The CDR3 DNA follows: TGTGCCAGCTCTCGGGGGCCAGATACGCAGTATTTT. The encoded protein is CASSRGPDTQYF.

The J gene is TRBJ2-1, the V gene TRBV5-5; 10 bases match TRBD2. Per the germline V gene, CDR1 is SGHKS and CDR2 is YYEKEE (reference sequence). V dropped 4 bases and J dropped 9; count of bases not matched to a gene: 10. The CDR3 sequence is 15 residues long. In DNA, the CDR3 is TGTGCCAGCAGCGTCACGCTAGCGGGAGCAAGTGAGCAGTTCTTC. Its translation is CASSVTLAGASEQFF.

This sequence joins TRBV21-1 and TRBJ1-5. TRBV21-1 is annotated as a pseudogene. There are 11 residues in the CDR3. In DNA, the CDR3 is TGTGCCAGCAGTTCTAATCAGCCCCAGCATTTT. It codes for CASSSNQPQHF.

The CDR3 DNA sequence: TGTGCCAGCAGCTCTGACAGGGGATCCGCCTACGAGCAGTACTTC. It encodes CASSSDRGSAYEQYF. The chain links TRBV11-2 to TRBJ2-7; 8 bases match TRBD1. The CDR3 runs to 15 residues. Germline assignment: CDR1 SGHAT and CDR2 FQNNGV. V was clipped by 4 bases and J by 2 bases; unmatched bases: 7.

This clone was counted between two and nine times. An end of the junction differs from the germline gene, which may be a read error. V and J are TRBV19 and TRBJ2-4; TRBD1 matches 9 bases. Per the germline V gene, CDR1 is LNHDA and CDR2 is SQIVND (reference sequence). The CDR3 extends over 13 amino acids. CDR3 sequence reads: CASSMTGGLAENF. In DNA, the CDR3 is TGTGCCAGTAGTATGACAGGGGGGCTTGCAGAGAACTTC. The variable domain in full, completed from reference TRBV19 and TRBJ2-4, reads DGGITQSPKYLFRKEGQNVTLSCEQNLNHDAMYWYRQDPGQGLRLIYYSQIVNDFQKGDIAEGYSVSREKKESFPLTVTSAQKNPTAFYLCASSMTGGLAENFGAGTRLSVL.

The genes are TRBV10-3 and TRBJ1-1; 9 bases agree with TRBD1. Germline V gene data show CDR1 as ENHRY and CDR2 as SYGVKD. The V gene end was trimmed by 4 bases and the J gene end by 3 bases; junction bases not matched to a gene: 6. The CDR3 totals 15 residues. The CDR3 loop is CAISGTGGAYTEAFF. The CDR3 DNA sequence: TGTGCCATCAGTGGCACAGGGGGCGCATACACTGAAGCTTTCTTT.

The gene calls are TRBV27 and TRBJ1-2; 7 bases fit TRBD1. V shed 3 bases, J shed 7 bases, and the junction held 11 bases outside the gene matches. The CDR3 is made up of 15 amino acids. Germline loops: CDR1 MNHEY, CDR2 SMNVEV (reference sequence). CDR3 sequence (DNA): TGTGCCAGCAGTTTGGGGGCCAGGGGGGTTGGTGGCTACACCTTC. Translated, it gives CASSLGARGVGGYTF.

The chain joins TRBV6-6 to TRBJ2-7, with 8 bases aligning to TRBD1. The germline V gene has CDR1 MNHNY and CDR2 SVGAGI (reference sequence). The CDR3 totals 14 residues. The V gene end was trimmed by 4 bases and the J gene end by 6 bases; junction bases not matched to a gene: 8. CDR3 region: CASSSGQGDSEQYF. DNA of the CDR3: TGTGCCAGCAGTTCCGGACAGGGAGATTCCGAGCAGTACTTC.

The rearrangement links TRBV15 to TRBJ1-2, with D perhaps matching TRBD1 (6 bases). The V gene's germline CDR1 is LNHNV and CDR2 YYDKDF (reference sequence). V was clipped by 0 bases and J by 2 bases, with 16 bases between them. This CDR3 is 17 amino acids long. The CDR3 DNA follows: TGTGCCACCAGCAGAGAAATAGGGGTCCAGGGGAACTATGGCTACACCTTC. This encodes CATSREIGVQGNYGYTF.

The V gene is TRBV6-6, the J gene TRBJ2-3, with 7 positions matching TRBD2. The V segment lost 4 bases and the J segment 0 bases; nucleotides outside the gene matches: 4. Germline CDR1 reads MNHNY; CDR2 reads SVGAGI (reference sequence). The CDR3 is 15 residues long. The CDR3 nucleotides read TGTGCCAGCAGTTCCCTACTAGCGAGCACAGATACGCAGTATTTT. This translates into CASSSLLASTDTQYF.

The chain carries TRBV4-2 and TRBJ2-2; no clear D. The germline V and J ends were trimmed by 3 bases and 3 bases, with 8 bases remaining between them. Germline-derived CDR1 and CDR2 are LGHNA and YNFKEQ. The CDR3 covers 14 residues. The CDR3 region is CASSHQQDTGELFF. The CDR3 DNA reads as TGTGCCAGCAGCCACCAGCAGGACACCGGGGAGCTGTTTTTT.

The V gene is TRBV6-1, the J gene TRBJ1-3; no reliable D call. This CDR3 comprises 15 residues. The V gene's germline CDR1 is MNHNS and CDR2 SASEGT. Trimming removed 4 bases from V and 0 bases from J, with 10 bases in between. For the CDR3, the DNA is TGTGCCAGCAGTGGACTCCAACGCTCTGGAAACACCATATATTTT. It translates to CASSGLQRSGNTIYF.

This clone was observed once. The chain recombines TRBV7-2 with TRBJ2-7, with 8 nucleotides matching TRBD1. The CDR3 consists of 13 residues. With 5 bases clipped from V and 5 bases from J, the junction kept 5 bases outside the gene matches. Per germline, CDR1 SGHTA and CDR2 FQGNSA. CDR3 coding DNA: TGTGCCAGCAGCCGACAGGGGACCCACGAGCAGTACTTC. Translating it yields CASSRQGTHEQYF.

J is TRBJ2-1 and V is TRBV18; 12 bases are shared with TRBD2. Germline assignment: CDR1 KGHSH and CDR2 LQKENI. Trimming took 4 bases from V and 4 from J; bases not matched to a gene: 5. The CDR3 sequence is 16 residues long. The CDR3 region has the DNA TGTGCCAGCTCACAGTGGACTAGCGGGAATTACAATGAGCAGTTCTTC. It translates to CASSQWTSGNYNEQFF. The full variable domain, its missing parts supplied by reference TRBV18 and TRBJ2-1, is NAGVMQNPRHLVRRRGQEARLRCSPMKGHSHVYWYRQLPEEGLKFMVYLQKENIIDESGMPKERFSAEFPKEGPSILRIQQVVRGDSAAYFCASSQWTSGNYNEQFFGPGTRLTVL.

This chain connects TRBV18 to TRBJ1-5, with no clear D. V shed 3 bases and J shed 4 bases, with 10 bases lying between them. Germline lookup yields CDR1 KGHSH and CDR2 LQKENI. The CDR3 is made up of 14 amino acids. The CDR3 DNA follows: TGTGCCAGCTCACCCCAGGCTGGGAATCAGCCCCAGCATTTT. This sequence encodes CASSPQAGNQPQHF.

The table lists this clone with a count of one. The V gene is TRBV5-6, the J gene TRBJ2-1, with TRBD2 matching 8 bases. The V gene's germline CDR1 is SGHDT and CDR2 YYEEEE. The CDR3 has 17 amino acids. V shed 2 bases, J shed 6 bases, and the junction held 13 bases outside the gene matches. CDR3 DNA: TGTGCCAGCAGCTTTAAGAGCGGGAGCAGTTACAGCAATGAGCAGTTCTTC. Its translation: CASSFKSGSSYSNEQFF.

This chain links TRBV7-3 with TRBJ2-3, with TRBD2 matching 11 bases. Germline lookup yields CDR1 SGHTA and CDR2 FQGTGA. CDR3 length: 15 amino acids. V dropped 5 bases and J dropped 5; count of bases not matched to a gene: 6. As DNA, the CDR3 is TGTGCCAGCAGCATAGCGGGAGGGCCGATAGATACGCAGTATTTT. Protein product: CASSIAGGPIDTQYF.